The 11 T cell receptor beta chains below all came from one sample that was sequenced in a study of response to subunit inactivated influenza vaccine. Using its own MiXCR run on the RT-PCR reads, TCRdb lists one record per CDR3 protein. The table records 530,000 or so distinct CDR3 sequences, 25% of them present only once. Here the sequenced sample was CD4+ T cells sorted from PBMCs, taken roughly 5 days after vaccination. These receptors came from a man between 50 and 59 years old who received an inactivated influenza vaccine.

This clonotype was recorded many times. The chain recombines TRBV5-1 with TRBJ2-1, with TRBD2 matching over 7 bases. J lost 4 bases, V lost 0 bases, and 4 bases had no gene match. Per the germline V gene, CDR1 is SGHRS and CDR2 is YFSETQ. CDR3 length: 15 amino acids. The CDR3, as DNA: TGCGCCAGCAGCTTGGCTAGCGGACTATACAATGAGCAGTTCTTC. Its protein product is CASSLASGLYNEQFF.

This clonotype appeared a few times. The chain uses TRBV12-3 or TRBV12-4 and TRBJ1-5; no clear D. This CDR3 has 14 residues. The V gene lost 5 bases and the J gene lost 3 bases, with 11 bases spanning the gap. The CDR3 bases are TGTGCCAGCAGTCCGTCGAGGGCCAATCAGCCCCAGCATTTT. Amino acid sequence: CASSPSRANQPQHF.

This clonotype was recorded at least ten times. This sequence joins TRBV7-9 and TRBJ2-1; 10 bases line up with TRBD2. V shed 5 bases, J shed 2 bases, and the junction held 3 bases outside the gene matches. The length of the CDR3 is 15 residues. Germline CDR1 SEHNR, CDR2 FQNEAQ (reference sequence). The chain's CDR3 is CASSSSGRAYNEQFF. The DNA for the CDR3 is TGTGCCAGCAGCAGCAGCGGGAGGGCCTACAATGAGCAGTTCTTC.

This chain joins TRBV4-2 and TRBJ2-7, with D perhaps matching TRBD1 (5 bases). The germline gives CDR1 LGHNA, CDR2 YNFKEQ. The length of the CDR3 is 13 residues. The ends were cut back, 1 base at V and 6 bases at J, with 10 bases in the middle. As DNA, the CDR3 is TGTGCCAGCAGCCAAGTACAGGTTCTCGAGCAGTACTTC. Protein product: CASSQVQVLEQYF.

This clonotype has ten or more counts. CDR3 sequence reads: CASSYLPDISSYEQYF. CDR3 DNA sequence: TGTGCCAGCAGTTACCTCCCGGACATTAGCTCCTACGAGCAGTACTTC. The rearrangement uses TRBV5-5 and TRBJ2-7; possibly TRBD1 for D (5 bases). From germline, CDR1 is SGHKS and CDR2 YYEKEE (reference sequence). The CDR3 contains 16 residues. V lost 5 bases, J lost 0 bases, and 18 bases lay in between.

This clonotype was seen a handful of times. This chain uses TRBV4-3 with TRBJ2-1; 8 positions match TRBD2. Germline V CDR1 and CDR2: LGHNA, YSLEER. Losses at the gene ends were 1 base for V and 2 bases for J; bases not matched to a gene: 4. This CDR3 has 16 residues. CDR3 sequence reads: CASSQVWTSTYNEQFF. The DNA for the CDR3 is TGCGCCAGCAGCCAAGTTTGGACTAGCACCTACAATGAGCAGTTCTTC.

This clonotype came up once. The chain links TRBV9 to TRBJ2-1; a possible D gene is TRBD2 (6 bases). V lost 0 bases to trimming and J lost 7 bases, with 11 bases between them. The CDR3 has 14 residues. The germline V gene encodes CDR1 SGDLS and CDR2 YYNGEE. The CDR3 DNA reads TGTGCCAGCAGCGTAGCCCTGGCGGGGAATGAGCAGTTCTTC. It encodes CASSVALAGNEQFF.

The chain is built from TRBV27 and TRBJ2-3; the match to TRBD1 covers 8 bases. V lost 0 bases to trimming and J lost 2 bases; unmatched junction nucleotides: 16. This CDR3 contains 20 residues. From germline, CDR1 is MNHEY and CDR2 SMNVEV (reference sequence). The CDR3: CASSLSGKVRWGQDTDTQYF. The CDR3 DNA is TGTGCCAGCAGTTTATCGGGGAAGGTTCGGTGGGGACAGGACACAGATACGCAGTATTTT.

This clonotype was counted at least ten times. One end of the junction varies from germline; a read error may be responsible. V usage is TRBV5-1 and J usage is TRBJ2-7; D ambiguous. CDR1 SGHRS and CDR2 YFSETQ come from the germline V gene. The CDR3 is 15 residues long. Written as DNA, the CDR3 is TGTGCCAGCAGCTTAGTCCGTGGGTCCTCCTACGAGCAGTACTTC. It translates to CASSLVRGSSYEQYF.

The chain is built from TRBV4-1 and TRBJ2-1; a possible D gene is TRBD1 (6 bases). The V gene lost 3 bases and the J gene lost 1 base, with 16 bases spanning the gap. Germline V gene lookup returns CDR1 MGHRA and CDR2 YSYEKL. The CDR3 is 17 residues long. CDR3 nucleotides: TGCGCCAGCAGCCACGCCGGGACATCCAGATCCTACAATGAGCAGTTCTTC. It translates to CASSHAGTSRSYNEQFF.

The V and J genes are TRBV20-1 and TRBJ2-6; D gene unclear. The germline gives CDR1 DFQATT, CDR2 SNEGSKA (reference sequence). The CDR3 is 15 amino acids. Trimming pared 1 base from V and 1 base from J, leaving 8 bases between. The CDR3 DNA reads TGCAGTGCTAGAGGGTTGGGGTCTGGGGCCAACGTCCTGACTTTC. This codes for CSARGLGSGANVLTF.